This T cell receptor beta chain was captured in a study of T-cell memory formation after mild COVID-19. As for this clonotype: Its antigen is unknown.

Constant-segment primers served in 5'RACE that generated TCR alpha and TCR beta cDNA libraries bearing sample barcodes and UMIs. TCRdb passed the 5' RACE reads through MiXCR, listing each CDR3 protein once. This table holds 350,000 or so distinct CDR3 sequences, 20% to 25% found once. Study findings and constraints: For second-wave clones that peaked at day 37, SARS-CoV-2 specificity went unverified. CD4+ clones that contracted lay mainly in CM and EM; CD8+ ones lay in EMRA. Pre-infection memory carried some responding clones, suggesting that cross-reactive memory joined.

Sequencing was done on a sample of PBMCs or a T cell subset sorted from them (not recorded which). This clonotype was obtained from an adult woman who had mild COVID-19 (a few samples of this study predate the infection). Cell type and time point are not known.

For the CDR3, the DNA is TGTGCCAGCAGCTTGTCGGGGGGAGAATTATACTATGGCTACACCTTC. Protein product: CASSLSGGELYYGYTF. The chain carries TRBV5-6 and TRBJ1-2; possible D gene TRBD1, 5 bases. The V end lost 1 base, the J end lost 3 bases, and 16 bases lay between the germline ends. This CDR3 contains 16 residues. Germline V CDR1 and CDR2: SGHDT, YYEEEE.